These T cell receptor beta chains were read from a single sample in a study of T cell responses to AZD1222 COVID-19 vaccine. The data were produced by immunoSEQ multiplex PCR, yet TCRdb's version contains in-frame clones alone and is incomplete. The repertoire holds fewer than 150,000 clones, with 70% to 90% as singletons. The specimen was peripheral blood, collected 28 days after the second AZD1222 dose. The receptors derive from an adult who received the AZD1222 COVID-19 vaccine. Both conserved end residues are part of each CDR3. Each record gives: D gene, V gene, J gene, clone size, CDR3 DNA, CDR3 protein. D genes are given only for firm matches. The size field is filled for only some rows; it gives once, few, many or a size class.

>TRBD2|TRBV5-1|TRBJ2-1|-
TGCGCCAGCAGCCGCGGGACTAGCCGCAATGAGCAGTTCTTC
CASSRGTSRNEQFF
>TRBD1|TRBV7-9|TRBJ2-1|-
TGTGCCAGCAGCGACTCCGGGACAGGGGTAGGCGAAGGATACAATGAGCAGTTCTTC
CASSDSGTGVGEGYNEQFF
>-|TRBV6-1|TRBJ1-2|few
TGTGCCAGCAGTGAACTCCCGGGGGCGGACTATGGCTACACCTTC
CASSELPGADYGYTF
>TRBD2|TRBV28|TRBJ2-3|-
TGTGCCAGCAGTTTATGGTCTAGCGGGAGAAGAACAGATACGCAGTATTTT
CASSLWSSGRRTDTQYF
>-|TRBV6-1|TRBJ1-5|-
TGTGCCAGCAGTGAAGGGGCAGGGGATAGCAATCAGCCCCAGCATTTT
CASSEGAGDSNQPQHF
>-|TRBV7-8|TRBJ1-1|-
TGTGCCAGCAGCTTAGGGGAATACACTGAAGCTTTCTTT
CASSLGEYTEAFF
>-|TRBV5-8|TRBJ1-1|-
TGTGCCAGCAGCTTGCTCTGGGGCCCGAGCACTGAAGCTTTCTTT
CASSLLWGPSTEAFF
>TRBD1|TRBV7-8|TRBJ1-4|-
TGTGCCAGCGGACGGGACAGGGATAATGAAAAACTGTTTTTT
CASGRDRDNEKLFF
>TRBD1|TRBV6-4|TRBJ1-2|-
TGTGCCAGCAGTAGCGGACAGGGTTATGGCTACACCTTC
CASSSGQGYGYTF
>-|TRBV5-1|TRBJ2-3|-
TGCGCCAGCAGCTTGAACGGCGGGGTTAGCACAGATACGCAGTATTTT
CASSLNGGVSTDTQYF
>-|TRBV5-6|TRBJ1-4|-
TGTGCCAGCAGCCACGTCTGGGACGGTGAAAAACTGTTTTTT
CASSHVWDGEKLFF
>-|TRBV6-5|TRBJ1-2|-
TGTGCCAGCAGTTACTCGTTTGGGGGAGGTGGCTACACCTTC
CASSYSFGGGGYTF
>-|TRBV7-6|TRBJ2-3|-
TGTGCCAGCAGCCCAACCCTCAACCCGGCCCTAAACCGCACAGATACGCAGTATTTT
CASSPTLNPALNRTDTQYF
>-|TRBV7-2|TRBJ2-5|once
TGTGCCAGCAGCCCCGCGGAGACCCAGTACTTC
CASSPAETQYF
>-|TRBV5-1|TRBJ1-2|-
TGCGCCAGCAGCTTGGGGGACACCTATGGCTACACCTTC
CASSLGDTYGYTF
>-|TRBV19|TRBJ1-5|-
TGTGCCAGTAGTATAGTTGGGGGTGGGCAGCCCCAGCATTTT
CASSIVGGGQPQHF
>-|TRBV3-1/TRBV3-2|TRBJ2-5|-
TGTGCCAGCAGCCTGAGCGGAGAGACCCAGTACTTC
CASSLSGETQYF
>-|TRBV7-6|TRBJ2-5|-
TGTGCCAGCAGCCTATGGACAGAAGAGACCCAGTACTTC
CASSLWTEETQYF
>-|TRBV4-1|TRBJ1-5|-
TGCGCCAGCAGCCAAGAGGCGCTACAGGGCCGTCAGCCCCAGCATTTT
CASSQEALQGRQPQHF
>-|TRBV2|TRBJ1-5|once
TGTGCCAGCAGTGCTTATTTAGGGGATCAGCCCCAGCATTTT
CASSAYLGDQPQHF
>TRBD1|TRBV30|TRBJ1-6|-
TGTGCCCTATACAGGGGTAATAATTCACCCCTCCACTTT
CALYRGNNSPLHF
>-|TRBV11-2|TRBJ2-5|once
TGTGCCAGCAGCTTATCGGGGACGGAGACCCAGTACTTC
CASSLSGTETQYF
>-|TRBV6-5|TRBJ2-5|-
TGTGCCAGCAGCATTTTTGGGGGTGGGACCCAGTACTTC
CASSIFGGGTQYF
>-|TRBV28|TRBJ1-5|-
TGTGCCAGCAGTTTATCAGGGGCCCCAAGCAATCAGCCCCAGCATTTT
CASSLSGAPSNQPQHF
>TRBD2|TRBV5-4|TRBJ2-4|once
TGTGCCAGCAGCGAGGGGACTAGCGGCTACAAAAATCTAGCCAAAAACATTCAGTACTTC
CASSEGTSGYKNLAKNIQYF
>-|TRBV7-9|TRBJ1-2|-
TGTGCCAGCAGCTTAGAGTTGGAACCCGACGACTACCGCTATGGCTACACCTTC
CASSLELEPDDYRYGYTF
>-|TRBV3-1/TRBV3-2|TRBJ1-5|-
TGTGCCAGCAGCCATAATAGCAATCAGCCCCAGCATTTT
CASSHNSNQPQHF
>TRBD1|TRBV2|TRBJ2-7|-
TGTGCCAGCAGCCGGGACAGGGGGTTCTACGAGCAGTACTTC
CASSRDRGFYEQYF
>-|TRBV5-5|TRBJ1-2|few
TGTGCCAGCAGCTTGGGGCCAGGGTGGAACTATGGCTACACCTTC
CASSLGPGWNYGYTF
>TRBD1|TRBV15|TRBJ2-5|-
TGTGCCACCAAACAGGGGGCTGTCGAGACCCAGTACTTC
CATKQGAVETQYF
>-|TRBV11-2|TRBJ1-1|-
TGTGCCAGCAGCTTACTCCGACTTATGAACACTGAAGCTTTCTTT
CASSLLRLMNTEAFF
>-|TRBV2|TRBJ2-1|once
TGTGCCAGCAGTGTGCAGGGCCCGGGAAATGAGCAGTTCTTC
CASSVQGPGNEQFF
>-|TRBV5-1|TRBJ2-1|-
TGCGCCAGCAGCTTGACAGGTCCCGGCAATGAGCAGTTCTTC
CASSLTGPGNEQFF
>-|TRBV6-5|TRBJ1-2|-
TGTGCCAGCAGTTACACAAAAAACTCACCGCACTATGGCTACACCTTC
CASSYTKNSPHYGYTF
>-|TRBV5-4|TRBJ2-1|-
TGTGCCAGCAGCTCCCAGGGGTCTAGCAATGAGCAGTTCTTC
CASSSQGSSNEQFF
>-|TRBV12-2|TRBJ1-5|-
TGTGTCTCTCTCCGGACAGTCAATCAGCCCCAGCATTTT
CVSLRTVNQPQHF
>TRBD1|TRBV27|TRBJ2-5|-
TGTGCCACCTCAAATCACAGGGGGCGAGAGACCCAGTACTTC
CATSNHRGRETQYF
>-|TRBV12-3/TRBV12-4|TRBJ2-3|-
TGTGCCAGCAGTTCCGGGAGCACAGATACGCAGTATTTT
CASSSGSTDTQYF
>-|TRBV29-1|TRBJ2-7|-
TGCAGCGTTAAATCGGTGGGACCCTACGAGCAGTACTTC
CSVKSVGPYEQYF
>-|TRBV9|TRBJ2-1|-
TGTGCCAGCACTCAGGGGACCAAAACCTACAATGAGCAGTTCTTC
CASTQGTKTYNEQFF
>-|TRBV5-1|TRBJ1-1|-
TGCGCCAGCACCAACACAGGAGGGACTGAAGCTTTCTTT
CASTNTGGTEAFF
>TRBD1|TRBV5-4|TRBJ1-2|-
TGTGCCAGCAGCATAAGGACAGGGGGACTCTATGGCTACACCTTC
CASSIRTGGLYGYTF
>-|TRBV6-5|TRBJ1-2|-
TGTGCCAGCAGTCAAAACAGCAACTATGGCTACACCTTC
CASSQNSNYGYTF
>TRBD1|TRBV28|TRBJ1-4|-
TGTGCCAGCAGCTCTTCCGGGACAGGGGGCTCGGGTGAAAAACTGTTTTTT
CASSSSGTGGSGEKLFF
>TRBD2|TRBV5-1|TRBJ2-3|once
TGCGCCAGCAGCTCGACTAGCGGGAGCGCAGATACGCAGTATTTT
CASSSTSGSADTQYF
>-|TRBV6-5|TRBJ1-2|-
TGTGCCAGCTCGGCGGCAGGCTATGGCTACACCTTC
CASSAAGYGYTF
>-|TRBV7-2|TRBJ1-4|-
TGTGCCAGCAGCCCCGATGGGCTAACTAATGAAAAACTGTTTTTT
CASSPDGLTNEKLFF
>-|TRBV28|TRBJ2-7|-
TGTGCCAGCAGTTTAACGGGGTCCGAGCAGTACTTC
CASSLTGSEQYF
>-|TRBV11-3|TRBJ1-1|-
TGTGCCAGCAGCTCGCTCGGGACCTCTACCACTGAAGCTTTCTTT
CASSSLGTSTTEAFF
>TRBD1|TRBV3-1/TRBV3-2|TRBJ2-1|-
TGTGCCAGCAGCCGGGACAGGGGGCAGGATGAGCAGTTCTTC
CASSRDRGQDEQFF
>-|TRBV5-1|TRBJ1-5|-
TGCGCCAGCAGCTCGGGGATACAGGGTGGAAGCAATCAGCCCCAGCATTTT
CASSSGIQGGSNQPQHF
>-|TRBV4-1|TRBJ1-6|-
TGCGCCAGCAGCCTAGGACGACTTAATTCACCCCTCCACTTT
CASSLGRLNSPLHF
>-|TRBV18|TRBJ1-1|-
TGTGCCAGCTCACCACCGTCGGGGAACACTGAAGCTTTCTTT
CASSPPSGNTEAFF
>-|TRBV11-2|TRBJ1-3|-
TGTGCCAGCAGCTTAGTATGGCGAAACACCATATATTTT
CASSLVWRNTIYF
>-|TRBV11-3|TRBJ1-1|-
TGTGCCAGCAGCTTAGAGGGGGGCGGAACTGAAGCTTTCTTT
CASSLEGGGTEAFF
>-|TRBV7-2|TRBJ1-1|-
TGTGCCAGCAGCCAACCGGGAGGGGGGAACACTGAAGCTTTCTTT
CASSQPGGGNTEAFF
>TRBD1|TRBV7-6|TRBJ2-2|-
TGTGCCAGCAGCTTATTTAGTCGGACAGGGGATTCTTACACCGGGGAGCTGTTTTTT
CASSLFSRTGDSYTGELFF
>-|TRBV5-6|TRBJ2-2|-
TGTGCCAGCAGCTTGGACAGGGATAACGGGGAGCTGTTTTTT
CASSLDRDNGELFF
>-|TRBV5-4|TRBJ1-1|-
TGTGCCAGCAGCCGGGGACTTGGAGACACTGAAGCTTTCTTT
CASSRGLGDTEAFF